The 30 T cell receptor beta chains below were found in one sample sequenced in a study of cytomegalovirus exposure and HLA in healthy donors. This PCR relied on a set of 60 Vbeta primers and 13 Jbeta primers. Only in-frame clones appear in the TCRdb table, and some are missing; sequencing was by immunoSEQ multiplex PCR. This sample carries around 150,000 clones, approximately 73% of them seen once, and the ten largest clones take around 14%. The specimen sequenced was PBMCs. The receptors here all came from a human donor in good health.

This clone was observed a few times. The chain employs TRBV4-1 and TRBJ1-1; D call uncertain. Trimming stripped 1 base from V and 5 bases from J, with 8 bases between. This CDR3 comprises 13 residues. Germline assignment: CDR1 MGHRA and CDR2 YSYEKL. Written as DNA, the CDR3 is TGCGCCAGCAGCCAAGCGGGGTGGACTGAAGCTTTCTTT. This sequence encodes CASSQAGWTEAFF.

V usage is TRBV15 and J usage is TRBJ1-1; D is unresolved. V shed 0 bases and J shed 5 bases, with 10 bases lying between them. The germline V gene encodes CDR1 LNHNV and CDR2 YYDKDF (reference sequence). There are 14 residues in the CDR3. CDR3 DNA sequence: TGTGCCACCAGCAGAGATATGCGGGTTACTGAAGCTTTCTTT. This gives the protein CATSRDMRVTEAFF. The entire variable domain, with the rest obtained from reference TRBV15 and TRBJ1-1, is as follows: DAMVIQNPRYQVTQFGKPVTLSCSQTLNHNVMYWYQQKSSQAPKLLFHYYDKDFNNEADTPDNFQSRRPNTSFCFLDIRSPGLGDTAMYLCATSRDMRVTEAFFGQGTRLTVV.

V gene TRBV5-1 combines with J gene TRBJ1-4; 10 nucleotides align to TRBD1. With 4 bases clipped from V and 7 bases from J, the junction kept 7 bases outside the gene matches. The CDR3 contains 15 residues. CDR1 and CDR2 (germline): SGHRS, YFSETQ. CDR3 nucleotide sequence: TGCGCCAGCAGCGGAGACAGGGGGCTCGCTGAAAAACTGTTTTTT. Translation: CASSGDRGLAEKLFF.

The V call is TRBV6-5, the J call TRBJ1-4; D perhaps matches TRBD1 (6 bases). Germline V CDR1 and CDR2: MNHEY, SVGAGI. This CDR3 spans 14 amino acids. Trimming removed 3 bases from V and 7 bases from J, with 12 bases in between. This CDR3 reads CASSYGGDREKLFF. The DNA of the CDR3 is TGTGCCAGCAGTTATGGGGGCGATCGTGAAAAACTGTTTTTT.

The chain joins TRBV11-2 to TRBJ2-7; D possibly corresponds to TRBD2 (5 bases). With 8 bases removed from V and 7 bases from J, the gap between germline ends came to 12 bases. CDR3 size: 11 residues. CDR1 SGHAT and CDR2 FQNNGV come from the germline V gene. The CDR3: CASGPGGEQYF. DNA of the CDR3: TGTGCCAGCGGCCCGGGCGGGGAGCAGTACTTC.

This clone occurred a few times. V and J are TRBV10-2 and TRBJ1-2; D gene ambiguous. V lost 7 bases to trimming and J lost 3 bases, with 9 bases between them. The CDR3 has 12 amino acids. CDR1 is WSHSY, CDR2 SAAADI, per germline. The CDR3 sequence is CASIDSYYGYTF. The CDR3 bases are TGCGCCAGCATAGACTCATACTATGGCTACACCTTC.

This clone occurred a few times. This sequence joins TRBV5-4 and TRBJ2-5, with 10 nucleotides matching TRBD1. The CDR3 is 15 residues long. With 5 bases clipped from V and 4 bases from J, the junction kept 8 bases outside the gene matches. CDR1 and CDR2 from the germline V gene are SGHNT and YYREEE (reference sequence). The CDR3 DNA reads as TGTGCCAGCAGTACCGGGGACAGGGGTGTAGAGACCCAGTACTTC. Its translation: CASSTGDRGVETQYF.

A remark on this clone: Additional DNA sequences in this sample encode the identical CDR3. CDR3 DNA: TGTGCCAGCAGCCCCGGGACAGGGGCCAGCAATCAGCCCCAGCATTTT. This codes for CASSPGTGASNQPQHF. This chain uses TRBV9 with TRBJ1-5; 10 nucleotides align to TRBD1. The CDR3 has 16 residues. Germline loops: CDR1 SGDLS, CDR2 YYNGEE. With 4 bases clipped from V and 1 base from J, the junction kept 5 bases outside the gene matches. Full variable domain (outside the CDR3, taken from reference TRBV9 and TRBJ1-5): DSGVTQTPKHLITATGQRVTLRCSPRSGDLSVYWYQQSLDQGLQFLIQYYNGEERAKGNILERFSAQQFPDLHSELNLSSLELGDSALYFCASSPGTGASNQPQHFGDGTRLSIL.

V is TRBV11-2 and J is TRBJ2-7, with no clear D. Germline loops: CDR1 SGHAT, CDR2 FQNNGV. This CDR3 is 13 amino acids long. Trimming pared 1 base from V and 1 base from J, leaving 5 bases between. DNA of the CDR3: TGTGCCAGCAGCTTAGGCCAGTCCTACGAGCAGTACTTC. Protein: CASSLGQSYEQYF.

The CDR3 region is CASSEGQYDGYTF. CDR3 sequence (DNA): TGCGCCAGCAGTGAGGGGCAGTATGATGGCTACACCTTC. The chain joins TRBV10-1 to TRBJ1-2; D gene uncertain. There are 13 residues in the CDR3. The germline CDR1 and CDR2 sequences are WNHNN and SYGVQD (reference sequence). Trimming took off 2 bases at V and 6 bases at J, with 10 bases between the two ends.

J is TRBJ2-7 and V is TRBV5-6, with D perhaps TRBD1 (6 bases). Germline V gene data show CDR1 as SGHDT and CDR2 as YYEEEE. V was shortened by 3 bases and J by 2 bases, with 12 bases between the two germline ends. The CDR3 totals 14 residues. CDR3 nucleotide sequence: TGTGCCAGCAGCTACACGGACAGCCCCTACGAGCAGTACTTC. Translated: CASSYTDSPYEQYF.

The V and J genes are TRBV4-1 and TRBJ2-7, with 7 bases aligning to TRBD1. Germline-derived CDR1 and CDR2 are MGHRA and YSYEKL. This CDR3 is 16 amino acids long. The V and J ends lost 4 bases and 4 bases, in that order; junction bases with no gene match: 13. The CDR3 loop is CASSPQQVGGGYEQYF. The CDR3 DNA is TGCGCCAGCAGCCCCCAGCAGGTAGGGGGCGGTTACGAGCAGTACTTC.

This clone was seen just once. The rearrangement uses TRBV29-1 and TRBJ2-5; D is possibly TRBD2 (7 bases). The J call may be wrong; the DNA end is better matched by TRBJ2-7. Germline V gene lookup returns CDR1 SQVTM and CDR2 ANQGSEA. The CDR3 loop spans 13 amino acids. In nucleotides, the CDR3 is TGCAGCGTTGACGGTCCGGGGGGCAACGAGCAGTACTTC. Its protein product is CSVDGPGGNEQYF.

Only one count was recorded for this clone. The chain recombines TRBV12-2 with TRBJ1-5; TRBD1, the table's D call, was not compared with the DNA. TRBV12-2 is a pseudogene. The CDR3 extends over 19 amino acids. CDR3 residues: CASRLGVRDSDYSNQPQHF. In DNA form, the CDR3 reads TGTGCAAGTCGCTTAGGAGTGAGGGACAGCGATTATAGCAATCAGCCCCAGCATTTT.

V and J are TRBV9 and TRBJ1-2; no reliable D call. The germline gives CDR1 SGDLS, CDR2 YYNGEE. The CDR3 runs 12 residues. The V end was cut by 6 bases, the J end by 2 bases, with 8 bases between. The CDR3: CASNSQNYGYTF. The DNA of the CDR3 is TGTGCCAGCAACAGTCAGAACTATGGCTACACCTTC.

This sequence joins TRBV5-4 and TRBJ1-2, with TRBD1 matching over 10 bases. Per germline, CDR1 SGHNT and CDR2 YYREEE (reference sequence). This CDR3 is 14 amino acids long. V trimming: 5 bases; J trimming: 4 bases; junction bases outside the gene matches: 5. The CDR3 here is CASRGQGPFYGYTF. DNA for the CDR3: TGTGCCAGCAGGGGACAGGGGCCCTTCTATGGCTACACCTTC.

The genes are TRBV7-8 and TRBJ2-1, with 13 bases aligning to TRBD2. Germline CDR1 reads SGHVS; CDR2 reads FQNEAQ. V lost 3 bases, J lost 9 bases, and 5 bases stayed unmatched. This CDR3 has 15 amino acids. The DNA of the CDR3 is TGTGCCAGCAGCTTCGGGACTAGCGGGGTCACTGAGCAGTTCTTC. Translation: CASSFGTSGVTEQFF.

The CDR3 sequence: CASRWAGGEGGAFF. In DNA form, the CDR3 reads TGTGCCAGCCGCTGGGCAGGGGGCGAGGGGGGAGCTTTCTTT. This sequence joins TRBV7-9 and TRBJ1-1, with 8 nucleotides matching TRBD1. V gave up 8 bases and J gave up 10 bases; unmatched junction bases: 15. Germline CDR1 reads SEHNR; CDR2 reads FQNEAQ (reference sequence). The CDR3 has 14 residues. The full variable domain, its missing parts supplied by reference TRBV7-9 and TRBJ1-1, is DTGVSQNPRHKITKRGQNVTFRCDPISEHNRLYWYRQTLGQGPEFLTYFQNEAQLEKSRLLSDRFSAERPKGSFSTLEIQRTEQGDSAMYLCASRWAGGEGGAFFGQGTRLTVV.

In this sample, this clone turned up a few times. The CDR3 DNA is TGCGCCAGCAGACCCCTAGGGGGTCGAAAAAAAAATTGGAACACTGAAGCTTTCTTT. Amino acid sequence: CASRPLGGRKKNWNTEAFF. The genes are TRBV4-1 and TRBJ1-1; maybe TRBD1 (6 bases). CDR1 and CDR2 from the germline V gene are MGHRA and YSYEKL. V gave up 6 bases and J gave up 1 base, with 27 bases separating them. The CDR3 is made up of 19 amino acids.

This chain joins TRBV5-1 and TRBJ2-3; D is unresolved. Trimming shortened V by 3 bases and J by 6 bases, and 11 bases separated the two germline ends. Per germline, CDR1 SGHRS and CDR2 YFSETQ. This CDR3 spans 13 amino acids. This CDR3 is CASSYGPRDTQYF. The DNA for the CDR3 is TGCGCCAGCAGCTATGGCCCGCGGGATACGCAGTATTTT.

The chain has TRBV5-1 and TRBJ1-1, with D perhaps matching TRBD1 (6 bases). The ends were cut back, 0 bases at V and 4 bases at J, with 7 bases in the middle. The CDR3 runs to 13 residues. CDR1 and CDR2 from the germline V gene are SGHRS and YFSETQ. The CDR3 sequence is CASSLAGVTEAFF. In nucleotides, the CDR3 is TGCGCCAGCAGCTTGGCAGGGGTCACTGAAGCTTTCTTT.

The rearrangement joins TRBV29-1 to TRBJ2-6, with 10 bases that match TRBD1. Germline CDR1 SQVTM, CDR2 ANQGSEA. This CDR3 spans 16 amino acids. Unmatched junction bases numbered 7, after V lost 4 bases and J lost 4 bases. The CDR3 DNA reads TGCAGCGTTGGGGACAGGGGATTTGCCGGGGCCAACGTCCTGACTTTC. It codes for CSVGDRGFAGANVLTF.

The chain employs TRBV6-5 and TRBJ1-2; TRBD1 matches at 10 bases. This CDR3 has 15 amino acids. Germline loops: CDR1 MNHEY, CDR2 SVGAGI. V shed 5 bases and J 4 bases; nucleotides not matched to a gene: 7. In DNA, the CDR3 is TGTGCCAGCAGTAGACAGGGGGCTGTGGGCTATGGCTACACCTTC. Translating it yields CASSRQGAVGYGYTF.

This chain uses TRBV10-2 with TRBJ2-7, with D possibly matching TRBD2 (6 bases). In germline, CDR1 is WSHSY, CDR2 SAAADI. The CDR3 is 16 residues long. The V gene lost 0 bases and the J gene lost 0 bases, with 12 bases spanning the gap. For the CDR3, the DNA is TGCGCCAGCAGTGAGTCTTTGGGGGGATACTCCTACGAGCAGTACTTC. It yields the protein CASSESLGGYSYEQYF.

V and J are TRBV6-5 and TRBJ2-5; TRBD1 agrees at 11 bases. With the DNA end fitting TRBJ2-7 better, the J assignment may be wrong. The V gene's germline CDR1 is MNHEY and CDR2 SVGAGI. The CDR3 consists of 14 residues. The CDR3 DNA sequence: TGTGCCAGCAGTTACTCAGGGACAGGGGGCGAGCAGTACTTC. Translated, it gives CASSYSGTGGEQYF.

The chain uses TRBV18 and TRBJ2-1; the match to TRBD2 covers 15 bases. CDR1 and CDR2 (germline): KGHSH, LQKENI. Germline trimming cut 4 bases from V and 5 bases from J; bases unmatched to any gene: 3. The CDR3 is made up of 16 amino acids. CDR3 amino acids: CASSLRTSGGDNEQFF. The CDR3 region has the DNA TGTGCCAGCTCACTAAGGACTAGCGGGGGGGACAATGAGCAGTTCTTC.

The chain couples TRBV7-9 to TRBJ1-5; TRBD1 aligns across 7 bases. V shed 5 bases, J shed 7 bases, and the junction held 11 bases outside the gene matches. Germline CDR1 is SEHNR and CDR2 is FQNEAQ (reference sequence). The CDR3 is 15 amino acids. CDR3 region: CASSLAQGVGQPQHF. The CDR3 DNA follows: TGTGCCAGCAGCCTCGCGCAGGGGGTAGGGCAGCCCCAGCATTTT. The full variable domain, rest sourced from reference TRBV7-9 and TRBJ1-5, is DTGVSQNPRHKITKRGQNVTFRCDPISEHNRLYWYRQTLGQGPEFLTYFQNEAQLEKSRLLSDRFSAERPKGSFSTLEIQRTEQGDSAMYLCASSLAQGVGQPQHFGDGTRLSIL.

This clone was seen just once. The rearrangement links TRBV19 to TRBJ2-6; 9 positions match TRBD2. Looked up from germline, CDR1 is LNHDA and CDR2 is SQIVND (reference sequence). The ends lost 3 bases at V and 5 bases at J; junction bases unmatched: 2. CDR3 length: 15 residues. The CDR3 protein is CASSISGGWANVLTF. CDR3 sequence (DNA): TGTGCCAGTAGTATTAGCGGGGGCTGGGCCAACGTCCTGACTTTC.

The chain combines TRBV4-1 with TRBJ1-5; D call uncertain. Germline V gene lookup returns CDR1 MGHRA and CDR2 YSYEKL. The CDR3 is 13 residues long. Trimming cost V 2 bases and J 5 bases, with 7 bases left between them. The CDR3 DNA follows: TGCGCCAGCAGCCAAAGTTTAGATCAGCCCCAGCATTTT. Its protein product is CASSQSLDQPQHF.

The CDR3 sequence: CASTREGEANYGYTF. CDR3 bases: TGTGCCAGCACCAGGGAAGGAGAAGCTAACTATGGCTACACCTTC. The chain combines TRBV11-2 with TRBJ1-2; D may be TRBD1 (5 bases). Germline V CDR1 and CDR2: SGHAT, FQNNGV. The CDR3 runs 15 residues. Trimming pared 7 bases from V and 0 bases from J, leaving 15 bases between.